The present TCR beta chain was sequenced within a study of cytomegalovirus exposure and HLA in healthy donors. With regard to this clone: Its antigen is unidentified.

Findings and limits, study-wide: Apparent HLA restriction characterized most CMV-associated TCR beta chains in a later analysis. Previously analyzed data showed that most TCR beta V segments were productive at a frequency of about 87% or about 30%.

Germline assignment: CDR1 SGHVS and CDR2 FNYEAQ. The CDR3 has 13 residues. Trimming shortened V by 5 bases and J by 5 bases, and 12 bases separated the two germline ends. The PCR employed 60 Vbeta primers together with 13 Jbeta primers. The method was immunoSEQ multiplex PCR; TCRdb's version includes in-frame clones alone and lacks a portion of them. In the table there are about 89,000 clones, 85% of which are singletons. The origin of this receptor is a man in his forties in good health and CMV-seropositive. The sequencing input was PBMCs. This chain uses TRBV7-6 with TRBJ2-5; D not certain. The chain's CDR3 is CASSRTNGETQYF. CDR3 sequence (DNA): TGTGCCAGCAGCCGAACGAACGGGGAGACCCAGTACTTC.